The next 18 T cell receptor beta chains were all read from a single sample in a study of blood T cell repertoires in COVID-19. Only in-frame clones appear in the TCRdb table, and some are missing; sequencing was by immunoSEQ multiplex PCR. The sample contains approximately 230,000 clones, approximately 90% of which appear only once. The specimen sequenced was PBMCs or T cells enriched from blood (not recorded which). Every receptor here comes from a woman aged 30 to 39 who had recovered from COVID-19.

The J gene is TRBJ1-2, the V gene TRBV6-8; TRBD1 might be the D (6 bases). The CDR3 runs to 18 residues. CDR1 and CDR2 (germline): MNHGY, SAAAGT. Trimming stripped 0 bases from V and 2 bases from J, with 19 bases between. For the CDR3, the DNA is TGTGCCAGCAGTTACTCTACTAACGAGCGGGGGCGGAACTATGGCTACACCTTC. This codes for CASSYSTNERGRNYGYTF.

This clone showed up just once. The V gene is TRBV5-1, the J gene TRBJ2-3; TRBD2 matches 8 bases. The CDR3 sequence is 14 residues long. Germline V CDR1 and CDR2: SGHRS, YFSETQ. Trimming cost V 4 bases and J 4 bases; bases outside gene matches: 5. Here the CDR3 reads CASSAGGRPDTQYF. The CDR3, as DNA: TGCGCCAGCAGCGCCGGCGGGAGGCCAGATACGCAGTATTTT.

The chain recombines TRBV29-1 with TRBJ2-7, with 8 positions matching TRBD1. This CDR3 is built from 12 residues. V dropped 6 bases and J dropped 1; count of bases not matched to a gene: 2. The V gene's germline CDR1 is SQVTM and CDR2 ANQGSEA. The CDR3: CSVGTGSYEQYF. In DNA form, the CDR3 reads TGCAGCGTGGGGACAGGATCCTACGAGCAGTACTTC.

The chain couples TRBV5-1 to TRBJ2-1; tentatively, D is TRBD1 (5 bases). Germline CDR1 reads SGHRS; CDR2 reads YFSETQ. V lost 4 bases to trimming and J lost 7 bases, with 15 bases between them. This CDR3 comprises 14 residues. CDR3 in DNA: TGCGCCAGCAGCCCGACAGAACGGGTGAATGAGCAGTTCTTC. Translated: CASSPTERVNEQFF.

In its sample, this clone was seen a few times. The chain employs TRBV18 and TRBJ1-3; 9 nucleotides agree with TRBD1. The J segment lost 3 bases and the V segment lost 3 bases, leaving 6 bases of the junction unmatched. CDR1 and CDR2 (germline): KGHSH, LQKENI. This CDR3 spans 16 amino acids. The CDR3 protein is CASSPVQGAYGNTIYF. The CDR3 bases are TGTGCCAGCTCACCTGTACAGGGGGCGTATGGAAACACCATATATTTT. The variable domain in full, completed from reference TRBV18 and TRBJ1-3, reads NAGVMQNPRHLVRRRGQEARLRCSPMKGHSHVYWYRQLPEEGLKFMVYLQKENIIDESGMPKERFSAEFPKEGPSILRIQQVVRGDSAAYFCASSPVQGAYGNTIYFGEGSWLTVV.

The V and J genes are TRBV11-3 and TRBJ2-3, with D possibly TRBD2 on 6 matching bases. Trimming took off 0 bases at V and 9 bases at J, with 13 bases between the two ends. The germline V gene has CDR1 SGHNT and CDR2 YENEEA. The CDR3 runs 14 residues. DNA of the CDR3: TGTGCCAGCAGCTTAGATCGAGGCAGCGGGACGCAGTATTTT. It specifies CASSLDRGSGTQYF.

This clone occurred a few times. The chain uses TRBV4-2 and TRBJ2-2; 7 bases agree with TRBD1. The CDR3 runs 18 residues. Germline lookup yields CDR1 LGHNA and CDR2 YNFKEQ. V lost 0 bases to trimming and J lost 4 bases; unmatched junction nucleotides: 11. In DNA form, the CDR3 reads TGTGCCAGCAGCCAAGATTCCGATGCGGCAGGGGGCACCGGGGAGCTGTTTTTT. Residues: CASSQDSDAAGGTGELFF.

The chain is built from TRBV7-6 and TRBJ2-3; perhaps TRBD2 as D (6 bases). CDR1 and CDR2 from the germline V gene are SGHVS and FNYEAQ. The CDR3 has 17 amino acids. The germline V and J ends were trimmed by 4 bases and 1 base, with 18 bases remaining between them. CDR3 nucleotide sequence: TGTGCCAGCAGCTCACAGGACTACGGGGGAGGCACAGATACGCAGTATTTT. Encoded protein: CASSSQDYGGGTDTQYF.

The V call is TRBV7-6, the J call TRBJ2-1; the D gene is possibly TRBD2 (5 bases). Germline V gives CDR1 SGHVS, CDR2 FNYEAQ. V lost 0 bases and J 9 bases, leaving 9 bases between the germline ends. The CDR3 contains 13 residues. This chain's CDR3 is CASSLAVGSEQFF. In nucleotides, the CDR3 is TGTGCCAGCAGCTTAGCGGTAGGGAGTGAGCAGTTCTTC.

The chain is built from TRBV19 and TRBJ2-2, with 8 bases identical to TRBD2. Per the germline V gene, CDR1 is LNHDA and CDR2 is SQIVND (reference sequence). This CDR3 spans 17 amino acids. With V trimmed by 3 bases and J by 7 bases, 13 bases remained unmatched. DNA of the CDR3: TGTGCCAGTAGTATCCCGGGCGGTAGCGGGAAATTCGGGGAGCTGTTTTTT. This encodes CASSIPGGSGKFGELFF. Drawing the rest from reference TRBV19 and TRBJ2-2, the complete variable domain is DGGITQSPKYLFRKEGQNVTLSCEQNLNHDAMYWYRQDPGQGLRLIYYSQIVNDFQKGDIAEGYSVSREKKESFPLTVTSAQKNPTAFYLCASSIPGGSGKFGELFFGEGSRLTVL.

The genes are TRBV18 and TRBJ1-2; D is possibly TRBD1 (6 bases). This CDR3 region has 17 residues. V was cut by 3 bases and J by 1 base, with 18 bases left in between. Germline V gene lookup returns CDR1 KGHSH and CDR2 LQKENI. This CDR3 reads CASSPLPGQTINYGYTF. The CDR3 nucleotides are TGTGCCAGCTCACCTCTGCCCGGACAGACCATTAACTATGGCTACACCTTC.

The V and J genes are TRBV28 and TRBJ1-2; D is unresolved. Trimming left V 4 bases short and J 5 bases short, with 14 bases between. The CDR3 is 14 amino acids. CDR1 is MDHEN and CDR2 is SYDVKM in the germline V gene. Here the CDR3 reads CASSSMERDYGYTF. CDR3 coding DNA: TGTGCCAGCAGTTCCATGGAGAGAGATTATGGCTACACCTTC.

The genes are TRBV11-1 and TRBJ2-5; 9 positions match TRBD2. Trimming cost V 5 bases and J 4 bases; bases outside gene matches: 2. CDR1 and CDR2 (germline): SGHAT, FQDESV (reference sequence). CDR3 length equals 13 residues. The chain's CDR3 is CASSTREGETQYF. The CDR3 nucleotides are TGTGCCAGCAGCACGCGGGAGGGAGAGACCCAGTACTTC.

V gene TRBV19 combines with J gene TRBJ1-3, with 9 bases matching TRBD1. The length of the CDR3 is 17 residues. V lost 7 bases, J lost 4 bases, and 14 bases stayed unmatched. Germline values: CDR1 LNHDA, CDR2 SQIVND (reference sequence). The DNA for the CDR3 is TGTGCCAGTAAGGAAGCCCCCTACAGGGGGCTAGGAAACACCATATATTTT. This translates into CASKEAPYRGLGNTIYF. The whole variable domain, filled in from reference TRBV19 and TRBJ1-3, reads DGGITQSPKYLFRKEGQNVTLSCEQNLNHDAMYWYRQDPGQGLRLIYYSQIVNDFQKGDIAEGYSVSREKKESFPLTVTSAQKNPTAFYLCASKEAPYRGLGNTIYFGEGSWLTVV.

The V and J genes are TRBV29-1 and TRBJ1-4; D perhaps matches TRBD1 (5 bases). The CDR3 totals 14 residues. From germline, CDR1 is SQVTM and CDR2 ANQGSEA. The ends were cut back, 5 bases at V and 5 bases at J, with 15 bases in the middle. CDR3 protein: CSVSSGGGNEKLFF. The CDR3 nucleotides are TGCAGCGTTTCATCGGGGGGGGGAAATGAAAAACTGTTTTTT. The variable domain in full, completed from reference TRBV29-1 and TRBJ1-4, reads SAVISQKPSRDICQRGTSLTIQCQVDSQVTMMFWYRQQPGQSLTLIATANQGSEATYESGFVIDKFPISRPNLTFSTLTVSNMSPEDSSIYLCSVSSGGGNEKLFFGSGTQLSVL.

The chain combines TRBV7-2 with TRBJ2-2; 7 nucleotides line up with TRBD2. The CDR3 is made up of 14 amino acids. V dropped 2 bases and J dropped 6; count of bases not matched to a gene: 3. CDR1 and CDR2 from the germline V gene are SGHTA and FQGNSA. CDR3 region: CASSLLGGAGELFF. Here the CDR3 DNA reads TGTGCCAGCAGCTTATTGGGGGGGGCCGGGGAGCTGTTTTTT.

V gene TRBV5-4 combines with J gene TRBJ2-2; 15 bases agree with TRBD2. J gave up 4 bases and V 0 bases, and 7 bases lay outside the gene matches. Per germline, CDR1 SGHNT and CDR2 YYREEE (reference sequence). CDR3 length: 19 amino acids. The CDR3 here is CASSLGGLAGGLPTGELFF. CDR3 nucleotide sequence: TGTGCCAGCAGCTTGGGAGGACTAGCGGGAGGGCTCCCCACCGGGGAGCTGTTTTTT.

The sample holds a few counts of this clone. The chain joins TRBV5-4 to TRBJ2-2, with 10 bases lining up with TRBD1. Germline V gene data show CDR1 as SGHNT and CDR2 as YYREEE (reference sequence). V trimming: 4 bases; J trimming: 3 bases; junction bases outside the gene matches: 3. CDR3 length equals 15 residues. CDR3: CASSTGQGHTGELFF. The CDR3 coding sequence is TGTGCCAGCAGCACGGGACAGGGGCACACCGGGGAGCTGTTTTTT.